A single sample is the source of the 4 T cell receptor beta chains below, sequenced in a study of brain T cells in children with intractable seizures. Specified time point: blood from clinic visit 5 months post-surgery; TSC patient then seizure free. Method: immunoSEQ multiplex PCR; TCRdb's copy keeps in-frame clones and lacks some. The table lists 340,000 or so clones, roughly 93% of them singletons. Sequencing used peripheral blood, obtained roughly 5 months after surgery. All receptors derive from a boy under two years old with tuberous sclerosis and intractable seizures.

The chain carries TRBV7-3 and TRBJ1-5; D is perhaps TRBD1 (5 bases). CDR1 SGHTA and CDR2 FQGTGA come from the germline V gene. The CDR3 covers 12 residues. Trimming removed 11 bases at V and 4 bases at J, with 12 bases between. DNA for the CDR3: TGTGCCGGAACAGGTATGAATCAGCCCCAGCATTTT. It translates to CAGTGMNQPQHF.

The chain couples TRBV4-2 to TRBJ1-2; 9 bases are shared with TRBD1. From germline, CDR1 is LGHNA and CDR2 YNFKEQ. The V gene end was trimmed by 4 bases and the J gene end by 5 bases; junction bases not matched to a gene: 2. The CDR3 sequence is 13 residues long. CDR3 DNA: TGTGCCAGCAGCCGGGACAGGGAGTATGGCTACACCTTC. Its protein is CASSRDREYGYTF.

The rearrangement links TRBV9 to TRBJ2-1; 7 nucleotides align to TRBD1. Germline lookup yields CDR1 SGDLS and CDR2 YYNGEE. V dropped 4 bases and J dropped 4; count of bases not matched to a gene: 5. CDR3 length: 14 amino acids. CDR3 amino acids: CASSHPGQYNEQFF. For the CDR3, the DNA is TGTGCCAGCAGCCATCCGGGACAGTACAATGAGCAGTTCTTC. The entire variable domain, with the rest obtained from reference TRBV9 and TRBJ2-1, is as follows: DSGVTQTPKHLITATGQRVTLRCSPRSGDLSVYWYQQSLDQGLQFLIQYYNGEERAKGNILERFSAQQFPDLHSELNLSSLELGDSALYFCASSHPGQYNEQFFGPGTRLTVL.

This rearrangement joins TRBV11-3 to TRBJ1-4; D perhaps matches TRBD1 (5 bases). This CDR3 has 18 amino acids. Germline lookup yields CDR1 SGHNT and CDR2 YENEEA. Between the trimmed V and J ends, which lost 4 bases and 8 bases, there was a span of 26 bases. DNA for the CDR3: TGTGCCAGCAGCTCCCCCCGGGGACGCCTAAACGAGGACGAAAAACTGTTTTTT. It is translated as CASSSPRGRLNEDEKLFF. Complete variable domain (other parts from reference TRBV11-3 and TRBJ1-4): EAGVVQSPRYKIIEKKQPVAFWCNPISGHNTLYWYLQNLGQGPELLIRYENEEAVDDSQLPKDRFSAERLKGVDSTLKIQPAELGDSAVYLCASSSPRGRLNEDEKLFFGSGTQLSVL.